One and the same sample provided the 20 T cell receptor beta chains below, sequenced in a study of cytomegalovirus exposure and HLA in healthy donors. The repertoire was sequenced with immunoSEQ multiplex PCR; TCRdb's copy has only in-frame clones and lacks some. Of fewer than 200,000 clones in the sample, about nine tenths are singletons; the top ten hold 4% to 4.5%. The source material was PBMCs. These receptors originate from a man aged 18 to 30 in good health and CMV-seropositive.

The chain uses TRBV4-1 and TRBJ1-3, with 10 bases fitting TRBD1. Germline V gives CDR1 MGHRA, CDR2 YSYEKL. After removal of 0 bases from V and 7 bases from J, the junction contained 6 bases not matched to a gene. The CDR3 is 16 amino acids. CDR3 amino acids: CASSQDWGTGVNTIYF. Written as DNA, the CDR3 is TGCGCCAGCAGCCAAGATTGGGGGACAGGGGTGAACACCATATATTTT.

This clone was seen a single time. The chain links TRBV5-1 to TRBJ2-1; TRBD1 matches 7 bases. Trimming took 1 base from V and 7 from J; bases not matched to a gene: 5. The CDR3 totals 14 residues. Looked up from germline, CDR1 is SGHRS and CDR2 is YFSETQ. CDR3 DNA sequence: TGCGCCAGCAGCTTGCCCGGGACAGCAAATGAGCAGTTCTTC. Protein product: CASSLPGTANEQFF.

As regards this clone: This sample includes further DNA sequences coding for the same CDR3. The chain has TRBV5-8 and TRBJ2-1; D is ambiguous. The CDR3 loop spans 15 amino acids. Germline assignment: CDR1 SGHTS and CDR2 YDEGEE. V was trimmed by 0 bases and J by 0 bases, leaving 7 bases between them. CDR3 sequence (DNA): TGTGCCAGCAGCTTGGGTTTGAGCTCCTACAATGAGCAGTTCTTC. Translated: CASSLGLSSYNEQFF.

The gene calls are TRBV11-2 and TRBJ2-7; the D gene is possibly TRBD2 (6 bases). Between the trimmed V and J ends, which lost 3 bases and 2 bases, there was a span of 11 bases. This CDR3 region has 14 residues. Per germline, CDR1 SGHAT and CDR2 FQNNGV. The CDR3 here is CASSLSGPPYEQYF. DNA for the CDR3: TGTGCCAGCAGCTTGAGCGGGCCACCCTACGAGCAGTACTTC.

The chain links TRBV28 to TRBJ2-7; D unclear. Germline assignment: CDR1 MDHEN and CDR2 SYDVKM. The CDR3 runs to 15 residues. Between the trimmed V and J ends, which lost 5 bases and 3 bases, there was a span of 17 bases. CDR3 DNA sequence: TGTGCCAGCAGTACAAGTTCAACGGCGGACTACGAGCAGTACTTC. Translation gives CASSTSSTADYEQYF.

The chain carries TRBV4-1 and TRBJ2-5; D is possibly TRBD2 (6 bases). This CDR3 is built from 13 residues. V lost 1 base and J 5 bases, leaving 8 bases between the germline ends. Germline V CDR1 and CDR2: MGHRA, YSYEKL. The CDR3 is CASSQGGRETQYF. As DNA, the CDR3 is TGCGCCAGCAGCCAAGGGGGGAGGGAGACCCAGTACTTC.

The V gene is TRBV9, the J gene TRBJ2-1; D is possibly TRBD1 (6 bases). This CDR3 contains 16 residues. Trimming cost V 1 base and J 0 bases, with 11 bases left between them. Germline-derived CDR1 and CDR2 are SGDLS and YYNGEE. CDR3 region: CASSVKIGGSYNEQFF. The CDR3 region has the DNA TGTGCCAGCAGCGTAAAAATAGGGGGCTCCTACAATGAGCAGTTCTTC.

The genes are TRBV10-3 and TRBJ2-7; tentative D call: TRBD1 (6 bases). Germline CDR1 reads ENHRY; CDR2 reads SYGVKD. Trimming pared 8 bases from V and 3 bases from J, leaving 14 bases between. This CDR3 is 13 amino acids long. The CDR3 region has the DNA TGTGCCATCTCGGACAGCACTTACTACGAGCAGTACTTC. It is translated as CAISDSTYYEQYF.

The V gene is TRBV19, the J gene TRBJ2-3; 10 bases align to TRBD2. CDR1 is LNHDA and CDR2 is SQIVND in the germline V gene (reference sequence). With V trimmed by 5 bases and J by 6 bases, 8 bases remained unmatched. The CDR3 is made up of 15 amino acids. CDR3: CASSYLAGDADTQYF. In DNA, the CDR3 is TGTGCCAGTAGTTATCTAGCGGGGGACGCTGATACGCAGTATTTT. Full variable domain (missing parts from reference TRBV19 and TRBJ2-3): DGGITQSPKYLFRKEGQNVTLSCEQNLNHDAMYWYRQDPGQGLRLIYYSQIVNDFQKGDIAEGYSVSREKKESFPLTVTSAQKNPTAFYLCASSYLAGDADTQYFGPGTRLTVL.

V gene TRBV11-1 combines with J gene TRBJ2-7; D is ambiguous. The V end lost 3 bases, the J end lost 4 bases, and 16 bases lay between the germline ends. Germline V lookup: CDR1 SGHAT, CDR2 FQDESV (reference sequence). This CDR3 contains 15 residues. As DNA, the CDR3 is TGTGCCAGCAGCTTTTCTTCAGAGGCGATTTACGAGCAGTACTTC. Its protein is CASSFSSEAIYEQYF.

The chain has TRBV7-9 and TRBJ2-5; 7 positions match TRBD1. The trim removed 5 bases at V and 5 bases at J, leaving 5 bases unmatched. Germline V CDR1 and CDR2: SEHNR, FQNEAQ (reference sequence). This CDR3 has 13 residues. CDR3 sequence (DNA): TGTGCCAGCAGCAACACAGGGGCCGAGACCCAGTACTTC. It is translated as CASSNTGAETQYF.

This rearrangement joins TRBV30 to TRBJ1-1; 10 nucleotides align to TRBD1. Trimming took 3 bases from V and 1 from J; bases not matched to a gene: 5. CDR3 length: 15 amino acids. Germline CDR1 GTSNPN, CDR2 SVGIG (reference sequence). CDR3 sequence: CAWRRRTGGNTEAFF. In DNA form, the CDR3 reads TGTGCCTGGAGACGAAGGACAGGGGGGAACACTGAAGCTTTCTTT.

The V and J genes are TRBV6-5 and TRBJ1-2, with a possible D match to TRBD1 (5 bases). The CDR3 spans 15 residues. Trimming took off 4 bases at V and 0 bases at J, with 12 bases between the two ends. Germline loops: CDR1 MNHEY, CDR2 SVGAGI. The DNA of the CDR3 is TGTGCCAGCAGTTCACAACGGACAACTAACTATGGCTACACCTTC. Protein product: CASSSQRTTNYGYTF.

The chain combines TRBV19 with TRBJ2-3, with D tentatively TRBD1 (5 bases). V lost 6 bases to trimming and J lost 5 bases, with 12 bases between them. CDR1 and CDR2 (germline): LNHDA, SQIVND (reference sequence). The CDR3 sequence is 13 residues long. This CDR3 reads CASRGRDLDTQYF. The CDR3, as DNA: TGTGCCAGTAGGGGCAGGGATCTAGATACGCAGTATTTT.

This clone was picked up one time. The rearrangement uses TRBV5-6 and TRBJ2-3, with 7 bases fitting TRBD2. Germline V gene lookup returns CDR1 SGHDT and CDR2 YYEEEE. The length of the CDR3 is 17 residues. After removal of 0 bases from V and 2 bases from J, the junction contained 9 bases not matched to a gene. CDR3 in amino acids: CASSLGIWLAVTDTQYF. For the CDR3, the DNA is TGTGCCAGCAGCTTGGGAATTTGGCTAGCGGTCACAGATACGCAGTATTTT.

The rearrangement links TRBV19 to TRBJ1-5; D unclear. Deletions cut 4 bases from V and 5 bases from J, with 9 bases between. The germline gives CDR1 LNHDA, CDR2 SQIVND (reference sequence). The CDR3 has 13 amino acids. The CDR3 spells CASSKSNDQPQHF. The DNA of the CDR3 is TGTGCCAGTAGTAAATCTAATGATCAGCCCCAGCATTTT.

The V call is TRBV5-1, the J call TRBJ2-1; 11 nucleotides line up with TRBD2. The CDR3 is made up of 17 amino acids. Germline CDR1 and CDR2: SGHRS and YFSETQ. The V gene end was trimmed by 3 bases and the J gene end by 5 bases; junction bases not matched to a gene: 10. CDR3 residues: CASSYTQLAGDHNEQFF. Here the CDR3 DNA reads TGCGCCAGCAGCTACACACAACTAGCGGGAGACCACAATGAGCAGTTCTTC.

This chain joins TRBV15 and TRBJ1-4; TRBD1 agrees at 7 bases. Trimming took 1 base from V and 3 from J; bases not matched to a gene: 5. The CDR3 length is 16 residues. From germline, CDR1 is LNHNV and CDR2 YYDKDF (reference sequence). The DNA for the CDR3 is TGTGCCACCAGCAGAGCTAGGGGGCTATCTAATGAAAAACTGTTTTTT. Protein: CATSRARGLSNEKLFF.

This rearrangement joins TRBV27 to TRBJ2-2; TRBD2 aligns across 13 bases. Losses at the gene ends were 5 bases for V and 5 bases for J; bases not matched to a gene: 2. Germline-derived CDR1 and CDR2 are MNHEY and SMNVEV (reference sequence). CDR3 length: 15 residues. CDR3 in amino acids: CASSRLAGGTGELFF. CDR3 DNA sequence: TGTGCCAGCAGTAGACTAGCGGGAGGAACCGGGGAGCTGTTTTTT.

V gene TRBV30 combines with J gene TRBJ2-5; D not certain. In germline, CDR1 is GTSNPN, CDR2 SVGIG (reference sequence). CDR3 length equals 13 residues. Deletions cut 3 bases from V and 7 bases from J, with 15 bases between. CDR3 region: CAWSDSGFVTQYF. CDR3 sequence (DNA): TGTGCCTGGAGCGATTCAGGTTTTGTGACCCAGTACTTC. The full variable domain, in which reference TRBV30 and TRBJ2-5 provide the parts outside the CDR3, is SQTIHQWPATLVQPVGSPLSLECTVEGTSNPNLYWYRQAAGRGLQLLFYSVGIGQISSEVPQNLSASRPQDRQFILSSKKLLLSDSGFYLCAWSDSGFVTQYFGPGTRLLVL.